The clone carrying this TCR beta chain was picked up many times. Its matching antigen is unknown. V lost 1 base and J 0 bases, leaving 16 bases between the germline ends. Germline V gene data show CDR1 as DFQATT and CDR2 as SNEGSKA (reference sequence). The CDR3 is 16 amino acids. This entry is derived from a study of CD8 T cells in ankylosing spondylitis. Study-wide points: A TCR beta motif made of several highly homologous variants seemed typical of ankylosing spondylitis blood.

TCRdb used MiXCR to reprocess the 5' RACE reads, holding one entry per CDR3 protein. The sample has 500,000 to 650,000 distinct CDR3 sequences; less than 6% are singletons. Sequenced input: blood, either unsorted or a sorted T cell fraction (not recorded which). This sequence originates from a male donor with ankylosing spondylitis. The rearrangement links TRBV20-1 to TRBJ2-7; tentative D call: TRBD2 (5 bases). The CDR3 DNA is TGCAGTGCTAGAGCTCTGGGAGCGGAATACTCCTACGAGCAGTACTTC. Its protein product is CSARALGAEYSYEQYF.